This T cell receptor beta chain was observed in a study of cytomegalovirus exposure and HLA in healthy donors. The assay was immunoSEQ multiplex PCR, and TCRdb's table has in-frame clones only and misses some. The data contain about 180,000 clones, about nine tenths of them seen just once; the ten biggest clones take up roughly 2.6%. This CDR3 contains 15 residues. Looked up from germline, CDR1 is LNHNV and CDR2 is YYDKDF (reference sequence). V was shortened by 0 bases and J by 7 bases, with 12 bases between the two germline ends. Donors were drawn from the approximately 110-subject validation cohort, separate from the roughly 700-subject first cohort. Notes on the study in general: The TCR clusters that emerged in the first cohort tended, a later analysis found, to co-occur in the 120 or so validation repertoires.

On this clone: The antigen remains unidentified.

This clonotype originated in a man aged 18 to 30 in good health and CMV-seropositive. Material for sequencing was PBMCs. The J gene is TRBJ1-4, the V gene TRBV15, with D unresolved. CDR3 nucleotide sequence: TGTGCCACCAGCAGAGATCTAGCGGAGGGTGAAAAACTGTTTTTT. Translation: CATSRDLAEGEKLFF.